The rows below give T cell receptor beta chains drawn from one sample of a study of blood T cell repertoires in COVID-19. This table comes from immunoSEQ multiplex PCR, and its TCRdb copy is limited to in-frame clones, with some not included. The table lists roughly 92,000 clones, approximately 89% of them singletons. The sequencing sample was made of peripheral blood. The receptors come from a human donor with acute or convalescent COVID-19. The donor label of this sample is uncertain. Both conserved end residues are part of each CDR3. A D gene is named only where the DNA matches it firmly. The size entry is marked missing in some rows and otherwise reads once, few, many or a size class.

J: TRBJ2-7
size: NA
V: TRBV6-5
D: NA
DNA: TGTGCCAGCAGTTGGCAGGGTCAATCCTACGAGCAGTACTTC
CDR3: CASSWQGQSYEQYF

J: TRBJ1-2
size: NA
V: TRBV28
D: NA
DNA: TGTGCCAGCAGTTCAGGGATCTATGGCTACACCTTC
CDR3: CASSSGIYGYTF

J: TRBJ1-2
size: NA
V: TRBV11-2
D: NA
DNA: TGTGCCAGCAGCCGCGACAGAAACTATGGCTACACCTTC
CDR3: CASSRDRNYGYTF

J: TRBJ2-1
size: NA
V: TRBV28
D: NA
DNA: TGTGCCAGCAGCTGGAGTAATGAGCAGTTCTTC
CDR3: CASSWSNEQFF

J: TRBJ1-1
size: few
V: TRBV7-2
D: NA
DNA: TGTGCCAGCAGTCCAACAGGGAACACTGAAGCTTTCTTT
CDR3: CASSPTGNTEAFF

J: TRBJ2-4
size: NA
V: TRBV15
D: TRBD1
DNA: TGTGCCCCCCAATCCTGGGACAGGGGGTTGGGGAACATTCAGTACTTC
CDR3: CAPQSWDRGLGNIQYF

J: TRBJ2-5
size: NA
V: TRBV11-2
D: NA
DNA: TGTGCCAGCAGCTTAGATATGCGGGGAGAGACCCAGTACTTC
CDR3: CASSLDMRGETQYF

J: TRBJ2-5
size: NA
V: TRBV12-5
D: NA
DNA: TGTGCTAGTGGTTTGGGCCCCCTCAGCGGCGTACCACGAACCCAGTACTTC
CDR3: CASGLGPLSGVPRTQYF

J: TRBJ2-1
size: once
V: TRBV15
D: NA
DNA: TGTGCCACCAGCAGAGAAGGTCGTGGCGGCACGTACAATGAGCAGTTCTTC
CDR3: CATSREGRGGTYNEQFF

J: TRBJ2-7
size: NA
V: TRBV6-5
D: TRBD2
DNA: TGTGCCAGCTCAGTGTATAGCGGGGGATCCGGAGAGCAGTACTTC
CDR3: CASSVYSGGSGEQYF

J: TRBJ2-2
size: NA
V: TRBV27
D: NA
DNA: TGTGCCAGCAGTTTATACCCCGTCCGGAGGGAGCCCACCGGGGAGCTGTTTTTT
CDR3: CASSLYPVRREPTGELFF

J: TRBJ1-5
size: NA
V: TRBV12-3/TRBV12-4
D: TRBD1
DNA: TGTGCCAGCAGTAGGGACAGGGAGCAGCCCCAGCATTTT
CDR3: CASSRDREQPQHF

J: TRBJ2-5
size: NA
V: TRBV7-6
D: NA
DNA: TGTGCCAGCAGCTTAGTGGACTCGTTGCGCCAAGAGACCCAGTACTTC
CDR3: CASSLVDSLRQETQYF

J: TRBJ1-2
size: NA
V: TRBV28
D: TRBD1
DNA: TGTGCCAGCAGTTCCCCCGACAGGGTGTATGGCTACACCTTC
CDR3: CASSSPDRVYGYTF

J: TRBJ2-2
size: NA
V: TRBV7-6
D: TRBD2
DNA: TGTGCCAGCAGCCCACCCCCGGTACTAGCGGGGGGGCACCTAAGGGGTACCGGGGAGCTGTTTTTT
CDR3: CASSPPPVLAGGHLRGTGELFF

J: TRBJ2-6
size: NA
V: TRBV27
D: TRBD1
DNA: TGTGCCAGCGGTCCCCTTACAGGGGGCTCTGGGGCCAACGTCCTGACTTTC
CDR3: CASGPLTGGSGANVLTF

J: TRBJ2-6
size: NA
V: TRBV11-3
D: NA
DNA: TGTGCCAGCAGCGACGCATGGACACAAGAAGTCCTGACTTTC
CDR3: CASSDAWTQEVLTF

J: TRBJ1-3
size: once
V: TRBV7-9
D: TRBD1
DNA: TGTGCCAGCAGCTTAGGGACAGGGGGCGCGGGAAACACCATATATTTT
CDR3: CASSLGTGGAGNTIYF

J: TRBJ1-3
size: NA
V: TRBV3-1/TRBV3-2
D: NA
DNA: TGTGCCAGCAGCCGTGTGAGGGACACCATATATTTT
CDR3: CASSRVRDTIYF

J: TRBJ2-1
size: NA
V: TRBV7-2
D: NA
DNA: TGTGCCAGCAGCTTATGGGCGACAGGATACAATGAGCAGTTCTTC
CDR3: CASSLWATGYNEQFF

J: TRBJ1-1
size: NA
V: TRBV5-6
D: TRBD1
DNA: TGTGCCAGCAGCTTACCCGGCAGGGGGCGAGGAGGCACTGAAGCTTTCTTT
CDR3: CASSLPGRGRGGTEAFF

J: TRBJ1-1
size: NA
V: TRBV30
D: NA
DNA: TGTGCCTGGAGTGCTGAACAGGGAAGGCGCACTGAAGCTTTCTTT
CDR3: CAWSAEQGRRTEAFF

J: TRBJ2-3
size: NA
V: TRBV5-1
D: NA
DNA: TGCGCCAGCAGCATAAATAGAGAGGATACGCAGTATTTT
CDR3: CASSINREDTQYF

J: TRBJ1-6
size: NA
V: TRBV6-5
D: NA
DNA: TGTGCCAGCAGTCCGGGGTATTCACCCCTCCACTTT
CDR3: CASSPGYSPLHF

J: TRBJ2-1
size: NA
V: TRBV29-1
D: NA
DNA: TGCAGCGTTGAAACCACGTTTACAGGGTCCTACAATGAGCAGTTCTTC
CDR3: CSVETTFTGSYNEQFF

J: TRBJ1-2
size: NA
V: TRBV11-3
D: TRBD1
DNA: TGTGCCAGCAGCTACTCCGGGACAGCTAACTATGGCTACACCTTC
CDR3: CASSYSGTANYGYTF

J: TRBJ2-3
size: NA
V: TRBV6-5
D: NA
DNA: TGTGCCAGCAGTTCGAGGACGGGAAGCACAGATACGCAGTATTTT
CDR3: CASSSRTGSTDTQYF

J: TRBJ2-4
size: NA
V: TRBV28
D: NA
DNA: TGTGCCAGCAGTCCCCGCGGACAGTTAAGTCGTAAAAACATTCAGTACTTC
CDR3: CASSPRGQLSRKNIQYF

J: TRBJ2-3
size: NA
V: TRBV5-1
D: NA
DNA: TGCGCCAGCAGCTTGGATCCAGGGTACACAGATACGCAGTATTTT
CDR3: CASSLDPGYTDTQYF

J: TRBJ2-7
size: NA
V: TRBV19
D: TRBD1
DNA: TGTGCCAGTAGGTCTCCGGGACAGAGCTCCTACGAGCAGTACTTC
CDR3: CASRSPGQSSYEQYF

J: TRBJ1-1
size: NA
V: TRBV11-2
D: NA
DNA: TGTGCCAGCAGCTTAGGAGCGGACTGGCGGGTAATCACTGAAGCTTTCTTT
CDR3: CASSLGADWRVITEAFF

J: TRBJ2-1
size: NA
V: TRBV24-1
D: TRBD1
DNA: TGTGCCACCAGTGATTCCCCAGGACAGGGACCGCTGTACAATGAGCAGTTCTTC
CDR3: CATSDSPGQGPLYNEQFF

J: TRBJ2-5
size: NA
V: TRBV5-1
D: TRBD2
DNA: TGCGCCAGCAGCTTGGGGGGGGGAGAGACCCAGTACTTC
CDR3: CASSLGGGETQYF

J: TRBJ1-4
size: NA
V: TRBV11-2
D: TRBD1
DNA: TGTGCCAGCAGCCCTGGACAGGGGTTTAATGAAAAACTGTTTTTT
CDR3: CASSPGQGFNEKLFF

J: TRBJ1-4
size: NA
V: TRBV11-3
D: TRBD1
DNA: TGTGCCAGCAGCTCCCTTGCAGGGGGCGGTGAAAAACTGTTTTTT
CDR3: CASSSLAGGGEKLFF

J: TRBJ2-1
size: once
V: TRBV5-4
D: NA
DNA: TGTGCCAGCAGACAGGGTGGCGAATCCTACAATGAGCAGTTCTTC
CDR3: CASRQGGESYNEQFF

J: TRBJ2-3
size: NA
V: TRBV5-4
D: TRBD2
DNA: TGTGCCAGCAGCTTGACGACTAGCGGCACAGATACGCAGTATTTT
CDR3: CASSLTTSGTDTQYF

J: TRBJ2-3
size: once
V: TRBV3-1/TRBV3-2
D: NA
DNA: TGTGCCAGCAGCCACCGGGACACTAGCACAGATACGCAGTATTTT
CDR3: CASSHRDTSTDTQYF

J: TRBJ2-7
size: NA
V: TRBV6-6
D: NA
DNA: TGTGCCAGCAGTTACAGAGGCTACGAGCAGTACTTC
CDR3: CASSYRGYEQYF

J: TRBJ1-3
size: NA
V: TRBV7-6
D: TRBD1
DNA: TGTGCCAGCAGCCCCCGGACAGGGTTTTCTGGAAACACCATATATTTT
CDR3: CASSPRTGFSGNTIYF

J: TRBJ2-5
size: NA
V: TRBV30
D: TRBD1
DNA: TGTGCCTGGGGGACAGGGGCTGGGGAGACCCAGTACTTC
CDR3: CAWGTGAGETQYF

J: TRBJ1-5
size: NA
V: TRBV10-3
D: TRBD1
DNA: TGTGCCATCAGAGGACAGGGTCGCAATCAGCCCCAGCATTTT
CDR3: CAIRGQGRNQPQHF

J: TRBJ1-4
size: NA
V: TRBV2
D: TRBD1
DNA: TGTGCCAGCAGTGAGTGGGACAGGGAGGAAAAACTGTTTTTT
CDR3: CASSEWDREEKLFF

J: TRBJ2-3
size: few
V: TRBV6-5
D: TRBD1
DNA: TGTGCCAGCAGACCCACAGGGGGCTGGACAGATACGCAGTATTTT
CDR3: CASRPTGGWTDTQYF

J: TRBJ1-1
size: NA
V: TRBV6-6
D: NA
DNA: TGTGCCACCCTTGGGGGGGTCACTGAAGCTTTCTTT
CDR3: CATLGGVTEAFF

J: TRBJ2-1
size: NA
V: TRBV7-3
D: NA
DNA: TGTGCCAGCAGCCGGTCGGGGTACAATGAGCAGTTCTTC
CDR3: CASSRSGYNEQFF

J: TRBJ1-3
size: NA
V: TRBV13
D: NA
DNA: TGTGCCAGCAGCTTAGGGGGCAGGGCGGGAAACACCATATATTTT
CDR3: CASSLGGRAGNTIYF

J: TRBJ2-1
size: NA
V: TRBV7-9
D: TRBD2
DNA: TGTGCCAGCAGCCCTAGGGCTAGCGGGGCCGGGGAGCAGTTCTTC
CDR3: CASSPRASGAGEQFF

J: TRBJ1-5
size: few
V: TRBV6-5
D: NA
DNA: TGTGCCAGCAGGTCGTCTCGGCGGCAGCCCCAGCATTTT
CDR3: CASRSSRRQPQHF

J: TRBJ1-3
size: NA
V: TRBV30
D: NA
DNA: TGTGCCTGCGACATTTCAGGAAACACCATATATTTT
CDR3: CACDISGNTIYF

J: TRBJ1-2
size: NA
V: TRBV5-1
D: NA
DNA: TGCGCCAGCAGCTTGGACAGGGAGACGGGCTACACCTTC
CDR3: CASSLDRETGYTF

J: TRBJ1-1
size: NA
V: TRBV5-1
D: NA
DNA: TGCGCCAGCAGCCCGCCTGAGGAGCCGAACACTGAAGCTTTCTTT
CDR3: CASSPPEEPNTEAFF

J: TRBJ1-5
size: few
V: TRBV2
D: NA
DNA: TGTGCCAGCAGTGGGAACAGGCCCGATCAGCCCCAGCATTTT
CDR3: CASSGNRPDQPQHF

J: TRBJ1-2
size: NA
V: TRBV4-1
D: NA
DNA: TGCGCCAGCAGCCAAGCGCCAGGGTTCGGCTATGGCTACACCTTC
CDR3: CASSQAPGFGYGYTF

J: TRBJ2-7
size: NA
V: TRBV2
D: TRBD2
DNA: TGTGCCAGCAGTTTAGGACTAGCATACGAGCAGTACTTC
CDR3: CASSLGLAYEQYF

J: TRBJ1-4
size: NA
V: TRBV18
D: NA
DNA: TGTGCCAGCTCTCCGAGGGTATTTGGTGAAAAACTGTTTTTT
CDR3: CASSPRVFGEKLFF

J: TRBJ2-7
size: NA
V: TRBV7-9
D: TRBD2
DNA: TGTGCCAGCAGCTTAGCGGCGGGGGGGAGTAACAACTACGAGCAGTACTTC
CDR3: CASSLAAGGSNNYEQYF

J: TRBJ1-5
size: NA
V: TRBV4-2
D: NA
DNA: TGTGCCAGCAGCCAAGATTGGCATGAGGGTCAGCCCCAGCATTTT
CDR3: CASSQDWHEGQPQHF